This entry is about one TCR beta chain. No antigen is known for it. The CDR3 covers 14 residues. Germline V gene lookup returns CDR1 SGHAT and CDR2 FQDESV (reference sequence). The V segment lost 5 bases and the J segment 2 bases; nucleotides outside the gene matches: 5. Only in-frame clones appear in the TCRdb table, and some are missing; sequencing was by immunoSEQ multiplex PCR. The sample holds around 90,000 clones, 90% to 95% seen once. The record originates from a study of T cell responses to AZD1222 COVID-19 vaccine. Findings and limits, study-wide: The donor group comprised mostly white British people and more females; the analysis possibly underestimated clonal diversity. The span of vaccine-associated CD4 TCRs extended across spike, with dominance at 160-218 and 743-854.

The rearrangement links TRBV11-1 to TRBJ1-1; 7 bases agree with TRBD1. The receptor's source is an adult in good health. Specimen: peripheral blood, collected on day 0 of MenACWY control vaccination. The CDR3 region has the DNA TGTGCCAGCAGCCGGGACAGATCCAACACTGAAGCTTTCTTT. Protein sequence: CASSRDRSNTEAFF.